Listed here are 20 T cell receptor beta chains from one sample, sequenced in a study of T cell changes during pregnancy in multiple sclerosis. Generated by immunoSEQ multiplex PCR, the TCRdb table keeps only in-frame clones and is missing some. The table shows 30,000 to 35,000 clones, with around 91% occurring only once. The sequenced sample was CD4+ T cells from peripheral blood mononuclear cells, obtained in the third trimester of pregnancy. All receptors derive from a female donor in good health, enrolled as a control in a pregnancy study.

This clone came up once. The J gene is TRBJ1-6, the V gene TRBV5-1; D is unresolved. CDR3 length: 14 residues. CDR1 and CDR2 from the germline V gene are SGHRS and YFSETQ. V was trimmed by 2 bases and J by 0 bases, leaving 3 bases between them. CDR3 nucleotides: TGCGCCAGCAGCTTCGGCTCCTATAATTCACCCCTCCACTTT. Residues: CASSFGSYNSPLHF.

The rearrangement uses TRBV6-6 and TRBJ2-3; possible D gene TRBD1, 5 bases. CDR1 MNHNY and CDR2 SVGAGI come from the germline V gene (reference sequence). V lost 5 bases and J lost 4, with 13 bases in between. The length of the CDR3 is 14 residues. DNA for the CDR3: TGTGCCAGCAGTCCCAGGGTGGGCCCAGATACGCAGTATTTT. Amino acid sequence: CASSPRVGPDTQYF.

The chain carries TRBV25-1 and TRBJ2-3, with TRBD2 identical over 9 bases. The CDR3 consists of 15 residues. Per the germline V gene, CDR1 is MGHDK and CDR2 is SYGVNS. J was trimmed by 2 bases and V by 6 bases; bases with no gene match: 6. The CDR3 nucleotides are TGTGCCAGCAGCCGTAGCGGGGGTCTCACAGATACGCAGTATTTT. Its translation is CASSRSGGLTDTQYF.

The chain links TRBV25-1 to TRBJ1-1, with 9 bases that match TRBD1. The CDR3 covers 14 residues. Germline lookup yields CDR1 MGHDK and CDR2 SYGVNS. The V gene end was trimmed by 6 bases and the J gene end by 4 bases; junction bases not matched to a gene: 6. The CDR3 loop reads CASSLDRGSTEAFF. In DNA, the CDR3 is TGTGCCAGCAGCTTGGACAGGGGAAGCACTGAAGCTTTCTTT.

CDR3 protein: CASSVLSGGAETQYF. In DNA, the CDR3 is TGTGCCAGCAGCGTATTGAGCGGGGGGGCTGAGACCCAGTACTTC. The J gene is TRBJ2-5, the V gene TRBV9; 10 bases align to TRBD2. The CDR3 length is 15 residues. Germline assignment: CDR1 SGDLS and CDR2 YYNGEE. The V and J ends lost 1 base and 5 bases, in that order; junction bases with no gene match: 5. Full variable domain (rest looked up from reference TRBV9 and TRBJ2-5): DSGVTQTPKHLITATGQRVTLRCSPRSGDLSVYWYQQSLDQGLQFLIQYYNGEERAKGNILERFSAQQFPDLHSELNLSSLELGDSALYFCASSVLSGGAETQYFGPGTRLLVL.

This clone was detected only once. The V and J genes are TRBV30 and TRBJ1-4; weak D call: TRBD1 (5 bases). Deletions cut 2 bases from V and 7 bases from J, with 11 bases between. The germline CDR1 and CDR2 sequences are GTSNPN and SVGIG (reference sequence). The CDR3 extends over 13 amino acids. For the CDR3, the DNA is TGTGCCTGGAGTAGGGACTTTGGTGAAAAACTGTTTTTT. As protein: CAWSRDFGEKLFF.

The CDR3 loop reads CASSEDRGRDGYTF. The CDR3 DNA sequence: TGTGCCAGCAGTGAAGACAGGGGCAGGGATGGCTACACCTTC. V gene TRBV6-1 combines with J gene TRBJ1-2, with TRBD1 identical over 7 bases. The CDR3 totals 14 residues. V was clipped by 1 base and J by 6 bases; unmatched bases: 5. Germline CDR1 and CDR2: MNHNS and SASEGT.

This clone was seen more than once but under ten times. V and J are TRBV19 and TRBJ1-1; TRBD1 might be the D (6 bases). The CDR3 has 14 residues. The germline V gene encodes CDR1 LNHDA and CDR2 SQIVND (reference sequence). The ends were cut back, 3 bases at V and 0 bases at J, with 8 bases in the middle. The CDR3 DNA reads TGTGCCAGTAGTATTGACAGGCTGAACACTGAAGCTTTCTTT. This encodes CASSIDRLNTEAFF. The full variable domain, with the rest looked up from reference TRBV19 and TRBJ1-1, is DGGITQSPKYLFRKEGQNVTLSCEQNLNHDAMYWYRQDPGQGLRLIYYSQIVNDFQKGDIAEGYSVSREKKESFPLTVTSAQKNPTAFYLCASSIDRLNTEAFFGQGTRLTVV.

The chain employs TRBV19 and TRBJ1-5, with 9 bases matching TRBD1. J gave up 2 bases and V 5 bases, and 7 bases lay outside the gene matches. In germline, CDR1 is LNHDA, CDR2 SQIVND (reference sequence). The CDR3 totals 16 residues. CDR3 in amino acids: CASSQQGALGNQPQHF. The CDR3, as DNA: TGTGCCAGTAGTCAACAGGGGGCGCTCGGCAATCAGCCCCAGCATTTT.

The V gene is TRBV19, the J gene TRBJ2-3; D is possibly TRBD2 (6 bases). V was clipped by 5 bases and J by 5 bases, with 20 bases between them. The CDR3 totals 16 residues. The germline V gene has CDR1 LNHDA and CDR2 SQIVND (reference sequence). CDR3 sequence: CASSSPLALRGDTQYF. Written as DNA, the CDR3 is TGTGCCAGTAGTTCGCCCCTAGCGTTAAGAGGAGATACGCAGTATTTT.

DNA for the CDR3: TGTGCCAGCAGTCGAACCCACTCGACACCTTCCTACGAGCAGTACTTC. It encodes CASSRTHSTPSYEQYF. The V gene is TRBV27, the J gene TRBJ2-7; D is unclear. Germline V lookup: CDR1 MNHEY, CDR2 SMNVEV (reference sequence). This CDR3 has 16 residues. Trimming removed 5 bases from V and 1 base from J, with 18 bases in between.

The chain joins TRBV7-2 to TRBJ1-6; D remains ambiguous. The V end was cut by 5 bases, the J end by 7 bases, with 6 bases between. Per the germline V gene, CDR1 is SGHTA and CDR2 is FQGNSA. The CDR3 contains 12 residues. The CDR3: CASSRINSPLHF. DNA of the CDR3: TGTGCCAGCAGCCGTATCAATTCACCCCTCCACTTT.

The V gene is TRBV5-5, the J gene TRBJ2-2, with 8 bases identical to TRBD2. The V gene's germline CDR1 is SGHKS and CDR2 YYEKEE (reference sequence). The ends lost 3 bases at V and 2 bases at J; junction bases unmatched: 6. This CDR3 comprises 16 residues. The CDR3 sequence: CASSSTTSVNTGELFF. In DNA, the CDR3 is TGTGCCAGCAGCTCCACGACTAGCGTTAACACCGGGGAGCTGTTTTTT.

The CDR3 is CSVAVQGQGYGNTEAFF. The CDR3 DNA reads TGCAGCGTCGCAGTCCAGGGACAGGGGTATGGAAACACTGAAGCTTTCTTT. The gene calls are TRBV29-1 and TRBJ1-1; 10 bases map to TRBD1. Trimming at V came to 6 bases and at J to 2 bases, leaving 15 bases not matched to a gene. The germline CDR1 and CDR2 sequences are SQVTM and ANQGSEA. The CDR3 is 17 residues long.

This chain's CDR3 is CASGSQLRTLAGGAYNEQFF. For the CDR3, the DNA is TGTGCTAGTGGCTCCCAACTACGGACCTTAGCGGGGGGCGCCTACAATGAGCAGTTCTTC. The V and J genes are TRBV12-5 and TRBJ2-1; TRBD2 matches 10 bases. Germline assignment: CDR1 LGHNT and CDR2 FRNRAP. CDR3 length: 20 residues. V shed 6 bases, J shed 2 bases, and the junction held 19 bases outside the gene matches.

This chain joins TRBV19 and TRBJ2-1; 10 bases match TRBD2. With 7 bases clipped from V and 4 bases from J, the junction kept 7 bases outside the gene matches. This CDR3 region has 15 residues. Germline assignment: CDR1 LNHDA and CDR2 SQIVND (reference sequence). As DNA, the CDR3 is TGTGCCAGTACCCAAAGCGGGGGGGCGTACAATGAGCAGTTCTTC. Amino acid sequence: CASTQSGGAYNEQFF.

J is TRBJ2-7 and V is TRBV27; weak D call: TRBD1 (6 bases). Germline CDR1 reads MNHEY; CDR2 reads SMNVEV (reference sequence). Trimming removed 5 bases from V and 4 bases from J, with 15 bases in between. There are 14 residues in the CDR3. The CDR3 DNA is TGTGCCAGCAGTCCCCTTTGGACAGATTACGAGCAGTACTTC. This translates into CASSPLWTDYEQYF.

CDR3 loop: CASGGGVRETQYF. For the CDR3, the DNA is TGTGCCAGTGGGGGCGGAGTGCGAGAGACCCAGTACTTC. The chain joins TRBV6-1 to TRBJ2-5; maybe TRBD1 (6 bases). V was shortened by 9 bases and J by 4 bases, with 15 bases between the two germline ends. Germline CDR1 MNHNS, CDR2 SASEGT. The CDR3 extends over 13 amino acids.

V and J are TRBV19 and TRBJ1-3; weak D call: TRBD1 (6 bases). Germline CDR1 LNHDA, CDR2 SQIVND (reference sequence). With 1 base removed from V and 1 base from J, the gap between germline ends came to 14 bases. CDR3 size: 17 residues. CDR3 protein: CASSIAGGAESGNTIYF. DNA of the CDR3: TGTGCCAGTAGTATAGCTGGGGGCGCCGAATCTGGAAACACCATATATTTT.

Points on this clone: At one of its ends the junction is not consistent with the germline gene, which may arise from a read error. In DNA form, the CDR3 reads TGTGCTAGCAGCGGGGCTGCAGCACAAGAGACCCAGTACTTC. Translating gives CASSGAAAQETQYF. The genes are TRBV7-7 and TRBJ2-5, with TRBD2 matching over 7 bases. This CDR3 is built from 14 residues. The V gene's germline CDR1 is SSHAT and CDR2 FNYEAQ (reference sequence).